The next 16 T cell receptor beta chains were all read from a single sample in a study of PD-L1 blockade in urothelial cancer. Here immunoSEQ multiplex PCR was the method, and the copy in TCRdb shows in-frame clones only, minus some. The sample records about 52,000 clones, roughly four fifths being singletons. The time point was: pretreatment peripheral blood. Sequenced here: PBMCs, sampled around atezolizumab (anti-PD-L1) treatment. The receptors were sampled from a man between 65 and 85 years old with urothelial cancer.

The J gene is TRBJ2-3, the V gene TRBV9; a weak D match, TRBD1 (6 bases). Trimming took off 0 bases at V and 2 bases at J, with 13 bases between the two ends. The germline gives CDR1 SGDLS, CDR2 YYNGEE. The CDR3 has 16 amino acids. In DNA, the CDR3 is TGTGCCAGCAGCGTAGGAGGGGGTGGGGTCACAGATACGCAGTATTTT. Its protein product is CASSVGGGGVTDTQYF. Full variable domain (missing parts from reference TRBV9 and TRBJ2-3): DSGVTQTPKHLITATGQRVTLRCSPRSGDLSVYWYQQSLDQGLQFLIQYYNGEERAKGNILERFSAQQFPDLHSELNLSSLELGDSALYFCASSVGGGGVTDTQYFGPGTRLTVL.

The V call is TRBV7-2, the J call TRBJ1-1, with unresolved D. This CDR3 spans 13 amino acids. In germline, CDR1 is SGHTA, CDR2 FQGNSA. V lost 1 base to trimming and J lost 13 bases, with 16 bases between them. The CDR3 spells CASSLDSNGKGFF. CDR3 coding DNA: TGTGCCAGCAGCTTAGATTCGAACGGGAAGGGTTTCTTT.

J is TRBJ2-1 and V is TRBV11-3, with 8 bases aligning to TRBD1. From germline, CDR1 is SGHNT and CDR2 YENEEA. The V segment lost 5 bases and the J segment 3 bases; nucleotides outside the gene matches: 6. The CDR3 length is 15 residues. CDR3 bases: TGTGCCAGCAGCCCCAGACAGGGGTTCTACAATGAGCAGTTCTTC. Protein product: CASSPRQGFYNEQFF.

The CDR3 DNA follows: TGTGCCAGCAGGCAACAGGGGGCTGACTATGGCTACACCTTC. Translation gives CASRQQGADYGYTF. This rearrangement joins TRBV2 to TRBJ1-2; 9 nucleotides agree with TRBD1. Germline CDR1 is SNHLY and CDR2 is FYNNEI. The V gene end was trimmed by 6 bases and the J gene end by 3 bases; junction bases not matched to a gene: 5. The CDR3 is 14 amino acids.

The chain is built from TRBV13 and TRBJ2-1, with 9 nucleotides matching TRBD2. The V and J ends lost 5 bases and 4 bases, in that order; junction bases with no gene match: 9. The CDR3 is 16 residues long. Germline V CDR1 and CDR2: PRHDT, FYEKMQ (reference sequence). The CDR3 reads CASSAMTSGSYNEQFF. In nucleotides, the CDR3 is TGTGCCAGCAGCGCTATGACTAGCGGTTCGTACAATGAGCAGTTCTTC.

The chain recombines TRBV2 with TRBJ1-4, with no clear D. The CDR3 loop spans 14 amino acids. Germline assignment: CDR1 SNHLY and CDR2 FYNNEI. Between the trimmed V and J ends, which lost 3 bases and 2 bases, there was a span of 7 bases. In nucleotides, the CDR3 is TGTGCCAGCAGTGACCCGTCTACTAATGAAAAACTGTTTTTT. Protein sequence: CASSDPSTNEKLFF.

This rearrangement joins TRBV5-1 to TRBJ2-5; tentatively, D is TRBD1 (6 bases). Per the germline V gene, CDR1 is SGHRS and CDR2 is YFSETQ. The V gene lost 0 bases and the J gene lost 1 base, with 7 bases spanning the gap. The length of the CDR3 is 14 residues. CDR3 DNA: TGCGCCAGCAGCTTGGGACAGGTCCAAGAGACCCAGTACTTC. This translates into CASSLGQVQETQYF.

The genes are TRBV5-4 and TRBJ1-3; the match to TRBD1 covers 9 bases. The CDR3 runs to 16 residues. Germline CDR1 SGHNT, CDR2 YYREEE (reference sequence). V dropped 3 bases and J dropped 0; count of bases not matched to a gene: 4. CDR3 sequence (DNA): TGTGCCAGCAGCTGGACAGGGGTTGACTCTGGAAACACCATATATTTT. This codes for CASSWTGVDSGNTIYF.

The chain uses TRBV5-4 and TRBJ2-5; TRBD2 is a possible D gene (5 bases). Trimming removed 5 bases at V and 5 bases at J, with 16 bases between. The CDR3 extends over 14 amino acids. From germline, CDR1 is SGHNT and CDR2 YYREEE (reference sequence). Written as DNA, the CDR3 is TGTGCCAGCAGGTTCCCCGGGGATGAGGAGACCCAGTACTTC. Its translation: CASRFPGDEETQYF. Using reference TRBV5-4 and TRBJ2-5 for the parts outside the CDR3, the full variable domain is ETGVTQSPTHLIKTRGQQVTLRCSSQSGHNTVSWYQQALGQGPQFIFQYYREEENGRGNFPPRFSGLQFPNYSSELNVNALELDDSALYLCASRFPGDEETQYFGPGTRLLVL.

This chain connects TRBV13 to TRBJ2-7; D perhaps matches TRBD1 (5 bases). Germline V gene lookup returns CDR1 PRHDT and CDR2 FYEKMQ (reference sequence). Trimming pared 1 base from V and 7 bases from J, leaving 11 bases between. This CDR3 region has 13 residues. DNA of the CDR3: TGTGCCAGCAGCTTAGAACCCCCAGGGGAGCAGTACTTC. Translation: CASSLEPPGEQYF.

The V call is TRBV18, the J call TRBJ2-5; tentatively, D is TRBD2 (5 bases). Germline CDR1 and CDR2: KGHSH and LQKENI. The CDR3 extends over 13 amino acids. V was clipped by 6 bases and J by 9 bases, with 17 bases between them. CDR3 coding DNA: TGTGCCAGCTCGCCCGGACTGAACGAGGCCCAGTACTTC. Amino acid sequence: CASSPGLNEAQYF.

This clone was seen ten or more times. CDR3 amino acids: CASSLSLTQETQYF. In nucleotides, the CDR3 is TGTGCCAGCAGCTTAAGTTTAACTCAAGAGACCCAGTACTTC. The V gene is TRBV7-9, the J gene TRBJ2-5, with unresolved D. The CDR3 covers 14 residues. V was clipped by 2 bases and J by 2 bases, with 9 bases between them. The germline CDR1 and CDR2 sequences are SEHNR and FQNEAQ (reference sequence).

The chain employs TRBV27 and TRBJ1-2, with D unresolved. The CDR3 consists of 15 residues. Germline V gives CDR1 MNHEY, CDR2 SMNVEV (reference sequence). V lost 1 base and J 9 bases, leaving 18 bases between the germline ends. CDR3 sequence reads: CASSLWVGAEGSYTF. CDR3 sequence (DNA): TGTGCCAGCAGTTTATGGGTAGGTGCGGAGGGAAGCTACACCTTC.

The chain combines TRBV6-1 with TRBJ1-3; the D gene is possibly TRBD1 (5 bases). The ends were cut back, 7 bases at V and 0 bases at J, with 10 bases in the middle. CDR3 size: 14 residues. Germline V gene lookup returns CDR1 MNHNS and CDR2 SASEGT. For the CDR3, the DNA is TGTGCCAGCAACACCGACAGCTCTGGAAACACCATATATTTT. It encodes CASNTDSSGNTIYF.

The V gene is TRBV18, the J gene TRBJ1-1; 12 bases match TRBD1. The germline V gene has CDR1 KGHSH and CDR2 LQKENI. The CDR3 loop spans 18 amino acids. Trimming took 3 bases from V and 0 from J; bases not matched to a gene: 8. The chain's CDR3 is CASSPIGTGGTMNTEAFF. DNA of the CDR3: TGTGCCAGCTCACCGATCGGGACAGGGGGCACAATGAACACTGAAGCTTTCTTT.

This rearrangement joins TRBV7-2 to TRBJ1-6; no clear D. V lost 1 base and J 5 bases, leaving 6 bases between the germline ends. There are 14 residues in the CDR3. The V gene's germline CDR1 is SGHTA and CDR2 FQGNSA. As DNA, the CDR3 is TGTGCCAGCAGCTTAGAACAGAATAATTCACCCCTCCACTTT. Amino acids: CASSLEQNNSPLHF.